This TCR beta chain was identified during a study of blood T cell repertoires in COVID-19. Turning to the study itself: In each case, the material was cDNA or gDNA derived from T cells, B-cell-depleted T cells, or PBMCs.

The cohort comprised adults aged about 18 to 90 years residing in approximately 25 US areas. Membership in each cohort depended on participant-reported clinical history. Germline V gene data show CDR1 as SGHRS and CDR2 as YFSETQ. There are 16 residues in the CDR3. Losses at the gene ends were 4 bases for V and 5 bases for J; bases not matched to a gene: 10. In the authors' methods: By means of reference gene primer amplification, nucleated cell counts were estimated. Sequencing used immunoSEQ multiplex PCR; TCRdb keeps in-frame clones, though not all of them. V, J and clone size were drawn from that table, and D and trimming were deduced from the DNA. Of over 150,000 clones in the sample, 65% to 85% were seen once.

The chain has TRBV5-1 and TRBJ2-2, with 8 bases matching TRBD1. The sequence derives from a woman aged 30 to 39 who had recovered from COVID-19. Sequencing used PBMCs or T cells enriched from blood (not recorded which). DNA of the CDR3: TGCGCCAGCAGCACAGGGAGACAGGGGAAAACCGGGGAGCTGTTTTTT. Amino acids: CASSTGRQGKTGELFF.